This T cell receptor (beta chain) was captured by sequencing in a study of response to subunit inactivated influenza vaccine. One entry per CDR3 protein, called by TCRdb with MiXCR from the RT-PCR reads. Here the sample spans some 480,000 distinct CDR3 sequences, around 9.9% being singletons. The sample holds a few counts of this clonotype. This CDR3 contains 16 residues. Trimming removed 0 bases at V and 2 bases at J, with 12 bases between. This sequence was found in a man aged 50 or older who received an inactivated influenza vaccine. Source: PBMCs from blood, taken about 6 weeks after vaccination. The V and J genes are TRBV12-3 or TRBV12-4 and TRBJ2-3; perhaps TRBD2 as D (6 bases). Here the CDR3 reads CASSLAGGTLTDTQYF. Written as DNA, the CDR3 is TGTGCCAGCAGTTTAGCGGGAGGCACACTCACAGATACGCAGTATTTT.